The present T cell receptor (beta chain) was sequenced within a study of blood T cell repertoires in COVID-19. Overall study context: There were acute and convalescent COVID-19 samples, and they came from the United States, Italy and Spain. In each case, the material was cDNA or gDNA derived from T cells, B-cell-depleted T cells, or PBMCs.

Trimming cost V 2 bases and J 2 bases, with 9 bases left between them. Germline assignment: CDR1 SGHDN and CDR2 FVKESK. CDR3 length equals 14 residues. Original data processing: From reference gene primer amplification, estimates of nucleated cell counts were derived. The table came from immunoSEQ multiplex PCR; TCRdb's copy has only in-frame clones and leaves some out. V, J and clone size derive from that table, while D and trimming were established from the DNA sequence. The sample shows about 230,000 clones, about 86% of them seen only once. The chain joins TRBV14 to TRBJ1-1; D unresolved. The sequence derives from an elderly man with acute or convalescent COVID-19. Sequenced sample: peripheral blood. DNA of the CDR3: TGTGCCAGCAGCCAAACGGTTCCTAACACTGAAGCTTTCTTT. This translates into CASSQTVPNTEAFF.